Listed below are T cell receptor beta chains from one sample, sequenced in a study of beta chain features in type 1 diabetes. Sequencing was performed with immunoSEQ multiplex PCR; in TCRdb, only in-frame clones are kept and a portion is missing. Found here are hundreds of thousands of clones, 14% to 15% of them singletons; the top ten hold less than 0.02%. Source material: naive CD4+ T cells from blood. The receptors originated from a man between 18 and 29 years old with type 1 diabetes. CDR3s include the opening cysteine and the closing phenylalanine or tryptophan. D genes are given only for firm matches. Clone size appears in some rows only: once, few, many, or a class for an expanded clone.

V gene	D gene	J gene	clone size	CDR3 DNA	CDR3 protein
TRBV12-5	TRBD2	TRBJ2-1	few	TGTGCTAGTAGCCCCGGGACTACAACCTCCAATGAGCAGTTCTTC	CASSPGTTTSNEQFF
TRBV7-2	.	TRBJ1-1	.	TGTGCCAGCAGCCCCCAGGGGAGGGACAACACTGAAGCTTTCTTT	CASSPQGRDNTEAFF
TRBV2	TRBD1	TRBJ2-7	few	TGTGCCAGCAGGGGCCTCCGGGACAGCGACTACGAGCAGTACTTC	CASRGLRDSDYEQYF
TRBV19	.	TRBJ1-1	.	TGTGCCAGTAGTATGAGGGCGGAGAGCACTGAAGCTTTCTTT	CASSMRAESTEAFF
TRBV6-5	TRBD2	TRBJ2-1	.	TGTGCCAGCAGTTACGGCACTAGCGAGTACAATGAGCAGTTCTTC	CASSYGTSEYNEQFF
TRBV18	.	TRBJ2-1	.	TGTGCCAGCTCACCACATCCTCAGGGTGATAGGGCCAAGGGTGAGCAGTTCTTC	CASSPHPQGDRAKGEQFF
TRBV19	TRBD1	TRBJ1-5	.	TGTGCCAGTAGTACACCGGGACAGGGATTCCAGCCCCAGCATTTT	CASSTPGQGFQPQHF
TRBV9	.	TRBJ2-3	few	TGTGCCAGCAGCGTATCAGGGGCTAGCACAGATACGCAGTATTTT	CASSVSGASTDTQYF
TRBV29-1	TRBD1	TRBJ1-5	few	TGCAGCGTTCGAGGACAGGGTAGCAATCAGCCCCAGCATTTT	CSVRGQGSNQPQHF
TRBV27	.	TRBJ1-1	.	TGTGCCAGCAGTAGGAACAGGGTCGCTTTCTTT	CASSRNRVAFF
TRBV5-1	.	TRBJ2-7	.	TGCGCCAGCAGCTTCAACAGGGAGCACGAGCAGTACTTC	CASSFNREHEQYF
TRBV29-1	TRBD2	TRBJ2-2	.	TGCAGCGTTGGGGGACTAGCGGGAGTCGGGGAGCTGTTTTTT	CSVGGLAGVGELFF
TRBV29-1	.	TRBJ1-1	.	TGCAGCGTTGTGGGGCTCCGCGAAGCTTTCTTT	CSVVGLREAFF
TRBV9	.	TRBJ2-6	.	TGTGCCAGCAGCGTAGGTTCCGGGGTCGGGGCCAACGTCCTGACTTTC	CASSVGSGVGANVLTF